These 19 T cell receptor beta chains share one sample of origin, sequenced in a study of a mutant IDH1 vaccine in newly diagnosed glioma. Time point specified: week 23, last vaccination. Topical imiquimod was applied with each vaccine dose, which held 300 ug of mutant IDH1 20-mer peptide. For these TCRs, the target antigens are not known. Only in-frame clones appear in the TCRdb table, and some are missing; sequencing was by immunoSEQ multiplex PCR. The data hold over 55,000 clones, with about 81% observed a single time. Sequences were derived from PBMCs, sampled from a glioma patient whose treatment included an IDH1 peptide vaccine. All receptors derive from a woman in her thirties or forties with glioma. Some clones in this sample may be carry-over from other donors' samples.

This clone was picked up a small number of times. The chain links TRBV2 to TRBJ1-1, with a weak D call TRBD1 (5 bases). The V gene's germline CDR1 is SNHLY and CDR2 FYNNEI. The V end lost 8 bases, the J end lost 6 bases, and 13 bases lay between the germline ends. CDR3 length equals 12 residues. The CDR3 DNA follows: TGTGCCAGCCCACAGGATTTCGCTGAAGCTTTCTTT. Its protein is CASPQDFAEAFF.

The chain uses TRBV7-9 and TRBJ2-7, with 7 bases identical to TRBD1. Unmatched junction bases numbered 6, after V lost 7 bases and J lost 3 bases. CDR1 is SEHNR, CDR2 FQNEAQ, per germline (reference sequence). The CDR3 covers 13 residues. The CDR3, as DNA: TGTGCCAGCAACGACGGACAGGTCTACGAGCAGTACTTC. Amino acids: CASNDGQVYEQYF.

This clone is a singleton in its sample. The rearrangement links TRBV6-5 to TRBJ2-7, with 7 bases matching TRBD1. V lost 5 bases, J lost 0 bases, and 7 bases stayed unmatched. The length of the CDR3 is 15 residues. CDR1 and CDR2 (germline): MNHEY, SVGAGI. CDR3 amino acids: CASSPGQVPSYEQYF. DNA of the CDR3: TGTGCCAGCAGTCCAGGACAGGTCCCCTCCTACGAGCAGTACTTC.

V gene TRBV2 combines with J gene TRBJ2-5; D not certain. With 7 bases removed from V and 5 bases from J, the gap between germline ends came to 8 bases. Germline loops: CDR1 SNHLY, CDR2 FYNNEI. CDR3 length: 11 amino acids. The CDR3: CASNPRETQYF. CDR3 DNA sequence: TGTGCCAGCAACCCTCGGGAGACCCAGTACTTC.

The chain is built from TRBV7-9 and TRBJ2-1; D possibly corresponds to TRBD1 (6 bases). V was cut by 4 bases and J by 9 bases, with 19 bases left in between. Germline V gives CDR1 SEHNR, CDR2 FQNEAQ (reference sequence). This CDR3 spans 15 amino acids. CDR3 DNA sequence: TGTGCCAGCAGCTCTTCCAGGGGACCCCGAGTTGAGCAGTTCTTC. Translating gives CASSSSRGPRVEQFF.

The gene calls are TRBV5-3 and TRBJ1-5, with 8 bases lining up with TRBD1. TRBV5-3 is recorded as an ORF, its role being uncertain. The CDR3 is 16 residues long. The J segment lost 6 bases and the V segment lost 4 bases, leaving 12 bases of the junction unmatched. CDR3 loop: CARSPEDREEGQPQHF. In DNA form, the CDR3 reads TGTGCCAGAAGCCCGGAGGACAGGGAGGAAGGTCAGCCCCAGCATTTT.

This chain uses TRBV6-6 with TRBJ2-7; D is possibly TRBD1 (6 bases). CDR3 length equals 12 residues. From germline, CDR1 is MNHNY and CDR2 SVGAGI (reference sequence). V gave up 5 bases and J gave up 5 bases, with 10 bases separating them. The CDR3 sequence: CASSLEGDEQYF. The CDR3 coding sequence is TGTGCCAGCAGTCTTGAGGGGGACGAGCAGTACTTC.

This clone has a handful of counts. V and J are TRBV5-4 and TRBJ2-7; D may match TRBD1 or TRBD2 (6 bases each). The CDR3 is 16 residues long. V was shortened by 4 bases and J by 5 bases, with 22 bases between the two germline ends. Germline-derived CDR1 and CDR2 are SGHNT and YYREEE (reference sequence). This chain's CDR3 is CASSRRDTRYGHEQYF. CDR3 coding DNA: TGTGCCAGCAGCCGGAGGGACACTAGATACGGCCACGAGCAGTACTTC.

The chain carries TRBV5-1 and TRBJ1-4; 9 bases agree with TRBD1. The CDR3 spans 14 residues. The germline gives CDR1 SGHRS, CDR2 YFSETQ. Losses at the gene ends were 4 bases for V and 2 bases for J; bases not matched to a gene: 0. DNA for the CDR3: TGCGCCAGCAGCGGGACAGGGACTAATGAAAAACTGTTTTTT. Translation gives CASSGTGTNEKLFF.

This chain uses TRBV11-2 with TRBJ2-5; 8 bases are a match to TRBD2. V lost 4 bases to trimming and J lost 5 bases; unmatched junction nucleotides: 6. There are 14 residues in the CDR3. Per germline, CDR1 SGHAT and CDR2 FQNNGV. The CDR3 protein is CASSSGGGLETQYF. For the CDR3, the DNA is TGTGCCAGCAGCTCCGGGGGGGGCCTCGAGACCCAGTACTTC.

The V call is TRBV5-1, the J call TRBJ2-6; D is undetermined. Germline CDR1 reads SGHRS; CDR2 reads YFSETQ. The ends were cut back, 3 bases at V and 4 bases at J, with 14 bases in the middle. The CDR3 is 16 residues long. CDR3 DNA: TGCGCCAGCAGCTCAGAGGCCCTGGCCGGGGCCAACGTCCTGACTTTC. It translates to CASSSEALAGANVLTF.

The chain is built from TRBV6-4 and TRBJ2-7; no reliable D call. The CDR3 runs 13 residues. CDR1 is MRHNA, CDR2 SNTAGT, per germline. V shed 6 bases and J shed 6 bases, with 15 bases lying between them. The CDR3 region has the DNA TGTGCCAGCAGCGATTCTAGGAAGGGCGAGCAGTACTTC. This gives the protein CASSDSRKGEQYF.

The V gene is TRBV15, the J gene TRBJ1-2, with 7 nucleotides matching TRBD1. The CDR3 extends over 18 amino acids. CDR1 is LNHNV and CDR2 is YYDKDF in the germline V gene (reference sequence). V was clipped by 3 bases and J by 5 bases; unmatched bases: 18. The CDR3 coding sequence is TGTGCCACCAGCAGTGAATTTCTAACAGGGGAGGAATATTATGGCTACACCTTC. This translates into CATSSEFLTGEEYYGYTF.

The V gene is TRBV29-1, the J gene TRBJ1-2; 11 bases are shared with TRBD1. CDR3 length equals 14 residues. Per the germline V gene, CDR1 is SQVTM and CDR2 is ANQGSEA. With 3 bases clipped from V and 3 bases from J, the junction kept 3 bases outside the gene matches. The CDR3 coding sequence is TGCAGCGTTGAGGGGACAGGGGGTTACTATGGCTACACCTTC. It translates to CSVEGTGGYYGYTF.

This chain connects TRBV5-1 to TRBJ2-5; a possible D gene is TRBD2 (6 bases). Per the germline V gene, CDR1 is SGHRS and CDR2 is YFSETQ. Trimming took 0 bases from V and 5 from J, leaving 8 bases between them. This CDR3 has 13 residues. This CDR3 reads CASSLASDETQYF. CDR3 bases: TGCGCCAGCAGCTTGGCTAGCGACGAGACCCAGTACTTC.

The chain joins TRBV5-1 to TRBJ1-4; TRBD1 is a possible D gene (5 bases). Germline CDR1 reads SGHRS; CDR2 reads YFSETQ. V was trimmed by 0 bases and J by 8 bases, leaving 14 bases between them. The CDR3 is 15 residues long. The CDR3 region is CASSLAGGETEKLFF. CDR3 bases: TGCGCCAGCAGCTTGGCGGGGGGGGAGACGGAAAAACTGTTTTTT.

The CDR3 here is CASSFRDRDDEQYF. The CDR3 DNA is TGCGCCAGCAGCTTCCGGGACAGGGATGACGAGCAGTACTTC. This chain connects TRBV5-1 to TRBJ2-7, with 9 nucleotides matching TRBD1. The germline V gene has CDR1 SGHRS and CDR2 YFSETQ. V was pared by 2 bases and J by 5 bases, with 5 bases of the junction left unmatched. The CDR3 covers 14 residues.

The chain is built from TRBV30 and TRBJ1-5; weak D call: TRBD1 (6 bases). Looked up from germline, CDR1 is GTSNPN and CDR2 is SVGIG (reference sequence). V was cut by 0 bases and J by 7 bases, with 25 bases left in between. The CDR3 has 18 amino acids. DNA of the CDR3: TGTGCCTGGAGTGTACCCCTGAGCGGGGGGGCATTCAGGCAGCCCCAGCATTTT. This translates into CAWSVPLSGGAFRQPQHF. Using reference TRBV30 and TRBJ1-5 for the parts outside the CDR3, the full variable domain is SQTIHQWPATLVQPVGSPLSLECTVEGTSNPNLYWYRQAAGRGLQLLFYSVGIGQISSEVPQNLSASRPQDRQFILSSKKLLLSDSGFYLCAWSVPLSGGAFRQPQHFGDGTRLSIL.

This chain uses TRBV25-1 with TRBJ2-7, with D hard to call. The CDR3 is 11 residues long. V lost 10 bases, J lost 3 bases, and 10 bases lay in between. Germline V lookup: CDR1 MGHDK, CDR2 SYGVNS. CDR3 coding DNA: TGTGCCACCCGGCAGGTCTACGAGCAGTACTTC. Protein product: CATRQVYEQYF.